This T cell receptor beta chain is from a study of blood T cell repertoires in COVID-19 (dated by TCRdb to 2020 to 2022). Looking at the study overall: Collaborator samples came from the United States, Italy and Spain and covered acute and convalescent phases of COVID-19. Where available, HLA class I and class II types were taken from metadata supplied by the sample provider and were not determined by assay-based typing. The samples were drawn from the first 160 participants of the ongoing ImmuneRACE study and from about 1,200 subjects provided by 6 global collaborators. The dataset comprised deeply sampled blood TCRbeta repertoires from subjects exposed to, actively infected with, or recovered from COVID-19. The material from the prospective study consisted of cDNA or gDNA derived from T cells, B-cell-depleted T cells, or PBMCs. The repertoires were released in a freely available public database intended as a resource for research on the immune response to SARS-CoV-2. Sample metadata almost always included a de-identified subject ID, COVID-19 status, age in years and sex.

Taken from cysteine to phenylalanine, the CDR3 has 11 residues. Only the CDR3 portion is preserved as DNA: 33 bases, with reading frame beginning at the first base. CDR1 and CDR2 were assigned from the germline V gene as SGHTS and YDEGEE. The junction shows trimming of 4 bases on V and 9 bases on J, plus 8 bases between the germline ends. Overall study outcomes, separate from this receptor: The quantity of clinical and demographic metadata differed by source and by participant and was supplied without curation.

The immunoSEQ Assay, a bias-controlled multiplex PCR, was used to amplify TCRbeta CDR3 regions from genomic DNA. Regarding the original processing steps: Nucleated cell counts per sample were estimated from amplification of reference gene primers within the assay. Sequence reads were collapsed and filtered to measure the absolute abundance of every unique TCRbeta CDR3 rearrangement. For each sample, productive Simpson clonality was calculated as the square root of Simpson's diversity index across productive rearrangements. In its TCRdb copy, this immuneACCESS table keeps in-frame sequences only and misses some clones. Where compared with another copy, unresolved V genes explain less than half of these, and the others have no known cause. That table supplies the V and J calls and clone size; D and trimming were determined from the DNA. The sample table holds about 420,000 clones, of which roughly 90% were seen once. Approximately 0.92% of the sample is in the top ten clones.

One collaborating source in Seattle enrolled patients while the patients were actively infected and followed the patients over time throughout the course of disease. Whole blood was collected in K2EDTA tubes by collaborating institutions according to the institutions' own protocols. For TCRbeta analysis, collaborators shipped samples in one of three forms: frozen whole blood, isolated PBMCs, or DNA extracted from either of those sample types. On this clone: What this receptor recognizes is not known. No much larger clone is present one base from it, and per-base qualities are unavailable.

The TCR comes from a man between 18 and 29 years old with COVID-19, enrolled during active disease. The receptor chain draws on TRBV5-8 and TRBJ1-5, with the D gene too uncertain to name. The source material was peripheral blood. The CDR3 has the sequence CASSPFGPQHF. The bases read TGTGCCAGCAGCCCCTTCGGGCCCCAGCATTTT.